This T cell receptor (beta chain) derives from a study of shared clonotypes between healthy human individuals (TCRdb year 2020). About the full investigation: The cohort included a few men and a couple of women between 18 and 49 years of age. For each donor, CD4 naive and CD4 memory were each given three plates, CD8 naive was given two plates, and CD8 memory was given one plate. The study deeply sequenced blood TCR repertoires of about 5 healthy adults to estimate repertoire size and the extent of clonotype sharing between individuals. To increase sequencing depth and limit assay-specific biases, different laboratories used diverse techniques to prepare libraries and sequence TCR repertoires. Between about 0.8 and 9 billion PBMCs per donor were obtained by leukapheresis. Here is what the overall study found, with its caveats: Higher generation probabilities were observed for clonotypes shared by all four sorted-subset donors than for non-shared clonotypes. Larger estimated clonotype richness was generally found for naive subsets than for memory subsets. The genetic and exposure-history diversity represented was limited by the small number of donors. Rarefaction of sorted-subset datasets indicated incomplete sequencing despite the large sequencing depth. Only blood was sampled, and tissue TCR repertoires likely differ from those in blood. Based on pairwise subsampling, the degree of clonotype sharing among donors was expected to be affected by sequencing depth. Across four donors, around 5% of naive CD4, approximately 3.5% of naive CD8, 2.3% of memory CD4, and 0.3% to 0.45% of memory CD8 clonotypes were shared.

CD8 naive samples were obtained by positive selection for CCR7 among CD45RO-negative cells, yielding a CD45RA+CCR7+ population from which TemRA cells were excluded. Healthy HIV-negative adults with no recently reported acute infections or vaccinations were included as donors. Every donor was a Caucasian adult living in Nashville, Tennessee, USA. After blood collection by leukapheresis, PBMCs were isolated using Ficoll-Histopaque density gradient centrifugation and then cryopreserved in the vapor phase of liquid nitrogen. Analytical flow cytometry was used to check the purity and quantity of each magnetically sorted T cell population. Genomic DNA was isolated from every sorted fraction and measured by UV absorbance on a Nanodrop 2000c. A note on this clone: Its antigen remains unidentified. No much larger clone exists at a distance of one base, and base qualities are not known.

Reading from cysteine to phenylalanine, the CDR3 counts 13 amino acids. CDR3 DNA is the only sequence kept; it has 39 bases, read in frame from the first base. Clipping removes 8 bases from V and 6 bases from J, with 8 as the unmatched junction base count. In the germline V gene (reference sequence), CDR1 corresponds to SEHNR and CDR2 to FQNEAQ. Using the deep immunoSEQ assay, multiplex PCR amplified TCR CDR3 regions from genomic DNA. Extracted genomic DNA from each cell subset was spread evenly across all wells of several immunoSEQ 96-well plates, with each plate serving as a replicate. For sorted subsets, approximately 210 ng of genomic DNA, equivalent to tens of thousands of T cell genomes, went into each replicate PCR. Purified libraries were measured with a Qubit 3.0 fluorometer, size-checked on a Bioanalyzer 2100, and measured again with the KAPA Library Quantification kit. Every immunoSEQ 96-well plate was sequenced on a separate single-read 150-cycle Illumina NextSeq 550 flow cell. In the original analysis: Because the immunoSEQ output held only junctional sequences and lacked quality scores, the filtering could not match the filtering applied to full-length reads. Sequences were annotated with PyIR, a Python wrapper for IgBLAST v1.9, and V/J genes and CDR3 were assigned using IMGT germline references. Reads with weak V/J assignments (E-value above 1e-6), missing CDR3, stop codons, out-of-frame junctions, or ambiguous translated residues were removed. V3J clonotypes were defined as sequences sharing an identical inferred V gene, J gene, and CDR3 amino acid sequence. The percentage overlap between two repertoires was calculated by dividing the number of shared unique clonotypes by the size of the smaller repertoire. Richness of each repertoire was evaluated using RTK rarefaction, the Chao1 estimator, and Recon v2.1 estimates of unobserved clonotypes. Generation probabilities were computed with OLGA for all TCRbeta clonotypes obtained by the gDNA method from four donors. TCRdb's version of the immuneACCESS table is confined to in-frame rearrangements and falls short of the full clone set. An unresolved V gene accounts for under half of the shortfall where checked; the remainder is of unknown origin. That table furnishes V, J and clone size, whereas the DNA furnished D and trimming. The sample includes hundreds of thousands of clones, with less than 97% observed a single time. In total, the top ten clones hold 0.11% of the sample.

The rearrangement combines TRBV7-9 with TRBJ2-3; TRBD2 lines up with 7 middle nucleotides. The receptor's source is a woman in her twenties or thirties in good health. The source material was naive CD8+ T cells sorted from blood. The cell subset or site label, as the study defines it: CD45RA+CCR7+. The DNA sequence is as follows: TGTGCCAGCCGGGGCGGGAGCCGGGATACGCAGTATTTT. Its coded protein is CASRGGSRDTQYF.